Listed below are T cell receptor beta chains from one sample, sequenced in a study of blood T cell repertoires in COVID-19. The data were produced by immunoSEQ multiplex PCR, yet TCRdb's version contains in-frame clones alone and is incomplete. The table includes approximately 470,000 clones, 87% detected once. Sequenced: PBMCs or T cells enriched from blood (not recorded which). The receptor set was obtained from a woman between 18 and 29 years old who had recovered from COVID-19. CDR3s include the opening cysteine and the closing phenylalanine or tryptophan. The D gene is left open where the match is weak. Not every row has a clone size; where given, it reads once, few, many or a size class.

clone_size | j_call | v_call | d_call | cdr3_nt | cdr3_aa
NA | TRBJ1-1 | TRBV7-6 | NA | TGTGCCAGCGGTGACAGCGCAGCTGAAGCTTTCTTT | CASGDSAAEAFF
NA | TRBJ1-1 | TRBV5-1 | TRBD1 | TGCGCCAGCCTCGCAGGGGGAGTAAACACTGAAGCTTTCTTT | CASLAGGVNTEAFF
NA | TRBJ2-3 | TRBV7-8 | NA | TGTGCCAGCAGCTCCTGGACAGGCACAGATACGCAGTATTTT | CASSSWTGTDTQYF
NA | TRBJ2-1 | TRBV7-3 | NA | TGTGCCAGCAGCCTGCACAGGGGGGGTGAGCAGTTCTTC | CASSLHRGGEQFF
NA | TRBJ1-3 | TRBV7-9 | NA | TGTGCCAGCAGCTTAGTATCCTCTGGAAACACCATATATTTT | CASSLVSSGNTIYF
NA | TRBJ2-5 | TRBV5-1 | TRBD2 | TGCGCCAGCAGCTTGGTCGGCGGGGGGGTCGAGACCCAGTACTTC | CASSLVGGGVETQYF
NA | TRBJ1-2 | TRBV6-5 | TRBD1 | TGTGCCAGCAGTTACTCACAGGGGAATGGCTACACCTTC | CASSYSQGNGYTF
NA | TRBJ2-7 | TRBV5-6 | NA | TGTGCCAGCAGCGATGGGCCGTCCTACGAGCAGTACTTC | CASSDGPSYEQYF
NA | TRBJ1-1 | TRBV5-1 | TRBD1 | TGCGCCAGCAGCGCCGGACGGGACAGGAGTGACACTGAAGCTTTCTTT | CASSAGRDRSDTEAFF
NA | TRBJ1-1 | TRBV18 | NA | TGTGCCAGCTCACCGGGCAGCCAGAACACTGAAGCTTTCTTT | CASSPGSQNTEAFF
few | TRBJ1-2 | TRBV10-3 | NA | TGTGCCATCATGCGGGACCCTAACTATGGCTACACCTTC | CAIMRDPNYGYTF
NA | TRBJ2-2 | TRBV10-3 | NA | TGTGCCATCAGTGAGCCCCTCTCCGGGGAGCTGTTTTTT | CAISEPLSGELFF
NA | TRBJ1-5 | TRBV4-1 | NA | TGCGCCAGCAGCCAAGCGGAGACTAGCAATCAGCCCCAGCATTTT | CASSQAETSNQPQHF
few | TRBJ2-1 | TRBV28 | TRBD2 | TGTGCCAGCTGCCTTGGTAGCGGGGTATACAATGAGCAGTTCTTC | CASCLGSGVYNEQFF
NA | TRBJ2-7 | TRBV4-1 | NA | TGCGCCAGCAGCCAAGTCCGGGACATTATCTACGAGCAGTACTTC | CASSQVRDIIYEQYF
NA | TRBJ2-1 | TRBV24-1 | NA | TGTGCCACCAGTGATAGCCGGCAGGGGAGCCCCCTTTGGTTCTTC | CATSDSRQGSPLWFF
NA | TRBJ2-1 | TRBV30 | NA | TGTGCCTGGAGTGTAAACAGAGACAATGAGCAGTTCTTC | CAWSVNRDNEQFF
NA | TRBJ2-1 | TRBV3-1/TRBV3-2 | NA | TGTGCCAGCAGCCAGTTAAACAATGAGCAGTTCTTC | CASSQLNNEQFF
NA | TRBJ2-5 | TRBV18 | TRBD2 | TGTGCCAGCTCACCAGGCCTAGCGGGGGGCTACCAGTACTTC | CASSPGLAGGYQYF
once | TRBJ1-1 | TRBV5-4 | NA | TGTGCCAGCAGCTTGGCCAGGGACACTGAAGCTTTCTTT | CASSLARDTEAFF
NA | TRBJ1-3 | TRBV9 | NA | TGTGCCAGCAGTCACAGGGAGGGTGGAAACACCATATATTTT | CASSHREGGNTIYF
NA | TRBJ1-2 | TRBV19 | TRBD1 | TGTGCCAGTTTCCCGGGACAGGGGGCCAATCGATACTATGGCTACACCTTC | CASFPGQGANRYYGYTF
NA | TRBJ1-2 | TRBV30 | NA | TGTGCCTGGAGCACGTACTATGGACAGAGGGAAGGCTACACCTTC | CAWSTYYGQREGYTF
NA | TRBJ2-5 | TRBV3-1/TRBV3-2 | TRBD1 | TGTGCCAGCAGCCAGGGGACAGAGGTGTACCAAGAGACCCAGTACTTC | CASSQGTEVYQETQYF
NA | TRBJ2-1 | TRBV5-1 | TRBD2 | TGCGCCAGCAGCGCCGGACTAGCGGTCGGTAATGAGCAGTTCTTC | CASSAGLAVGNEQFF
NA | TRBJ1-6 | TRBV6-4 | TRBD1 | TGTGCCAGCAGCCAGACAGGGGTAGGATCACCCCTCCACTTT | CASSQTGVGSPLHF
NA | TRBJ1-2 | TRBV6-1 | NA | TGTGCCAGCAGTGAAGCGGGAAAGGGATCGGGGTATGGCTACACCTTC | CASSEAGKGSGYGYTF
NA | TRBJ2-5 | TRBV6-5 | NA | TGTGCCAGCAGTCGACGGGGGGCGCGGGAGACCCAGTACTTC | CASSRRGARETQYF
NA | TRBJ2-3 | TRBV2 | TRBD2 | TGTGCCAGCAGGGGGTCCACAAGCGGGGACACAGATACGCAGTATTTT | CASRGSTSGDTDTQYF
NA | TRBJ1-5 | TRBV7-9 | NA | TGTGCCAGCAGCTTAGGAGGGTCAGATCGACATTTT | CASSLGGSDRHF
NA | TRBJ2-5 | TRBV11-2 | TRBD2 | TGTGCCAGCAGGGGACGGACTAGCGGGGGGCCGATGGGGGAGACCCAGTACTTC | CASRGRTSGGPMGETQYF
NA | TRBJ1-1 | TRBV5-1 | NA | TGCGCCAGCAGCCCTTTGCGACAGTCCAACGAAGCTTTCTTT | CASSPLRQSNEAFF
NA | TRBJ1-1 | TRBV5-4 | NA | TGTGCCAGCAGCTTGCTGGGCCAGGGGAACACTGAAGCTTTCTTT | CASSLLGQGNTEAFF
NA | TRBJ2-3 | TRBV21-1 | NA | TGTGCCAGCAGCAAAGCGGGGACTAGCGCCTACCTCACAGATACGCAGTATTTT | CASSKAGTSAYLTDTQYF
NA | TRBJ1-2 | TRBV5-1 | TRBD1 | TGCGCCAGCAGCCGGACAGGGGAGAACTATGGCTACACCTTC | CASSRTGENYGYTF